This TCR beta chain was sequenced in a study of blood T cell repertoires in COVID-19. Turning to the study itself: Sites in the United States, Italy and Spain provided acute and convalescent COVID-19 samples. The cDNA or gDNA used as material had been derived from T cells, B-cell-depleted T cells, or PBMCs.

V lost 4 bases, J lost 4 bases, and 7 bases stayed unmatched. CDR1 SGHNT and CDR2 YYREEE come from the germline V gene (reference sequence). The CDR3 is 15 amino acids. Per the original data handling: How many nucleated cells were present was estimated from reference gene primer amplification. Libraries were prepared by immunoSEQ multiplex PCR; TCRdb keeps only in-frame clonotypes and omits some of them. The V and J calls and clone size come from that table; D and trimming were worked out from the DNA. This sample has about 210,000 clones, with approximately 88% found just once. Sequencing was done on a sample of PBMCs or T cells enriched from blood (not recorded which). The chain links TRBV5-4 to TRBJ1-1, with 10 bases that match TRBD1. This TCR was sampled from a woman aged 40 to 55 with acute COVID-19. CDR3 protein: CASSRTGGGSTEAFF. The CDR3 DNA reads TGTGCCAGCAGCCGGACAGGGGGAGGGAGCACTGAAGCTTTCTTT. Full variable domain (remainder filled in from reference TRBV5-4 and TRBJ1-1): ETGVTQSPTHLIKTRGQQVTLRCSSQSGHNTVSWYQQALGQGPQFIFQYYREEENGRGNFPPRFSGLQFPNYSSELNVNALELDDSALYLCASSRTGGGSTEAFFGQGTRLTVV.